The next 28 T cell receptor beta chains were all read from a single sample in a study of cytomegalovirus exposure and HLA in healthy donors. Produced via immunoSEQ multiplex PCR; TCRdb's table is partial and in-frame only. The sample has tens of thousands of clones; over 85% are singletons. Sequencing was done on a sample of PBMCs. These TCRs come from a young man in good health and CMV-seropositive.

The CDR3 spells CASSPAVGQGNYEQYF. CDR3 in DNA: TGTGCCAGCAGCCCGGCGGTGGGACAGGGCAACTACGAGCAGTACTTC. The chain is built from TRBV27 and TRBJ2-7; 9 nucleotides agree with TRBD1. Trimming removed 6 bases from V and 3 bases from J; junction bases left unmatched: 12. CDR1 and CDR2 (germline): MNHEY, SMNVEV (reference sequence). CDR3 length equals 16 residues.

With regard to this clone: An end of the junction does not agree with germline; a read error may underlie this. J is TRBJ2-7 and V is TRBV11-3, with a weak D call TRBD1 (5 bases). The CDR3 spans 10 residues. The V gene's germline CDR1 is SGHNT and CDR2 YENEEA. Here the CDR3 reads CASSLASGKF. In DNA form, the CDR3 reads TGTGCCAGCAGCTTAGCTTCAGGGAAATTC.

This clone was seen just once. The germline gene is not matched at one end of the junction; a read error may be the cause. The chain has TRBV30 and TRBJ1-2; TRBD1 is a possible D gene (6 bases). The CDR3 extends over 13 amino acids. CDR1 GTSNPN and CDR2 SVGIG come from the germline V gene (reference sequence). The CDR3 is CAWGVGGAYGYTF. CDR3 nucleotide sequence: TGTGCCTGGGGTGTAGGGGGGGCCTATGGCTACACCTTC.

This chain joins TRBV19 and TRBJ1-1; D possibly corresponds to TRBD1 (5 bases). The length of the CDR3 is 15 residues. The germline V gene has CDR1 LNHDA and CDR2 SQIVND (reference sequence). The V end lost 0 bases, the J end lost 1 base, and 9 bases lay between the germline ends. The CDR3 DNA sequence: TGTGCCAGTAGTATAGATGTGACAGAGAACACTGAAGCTTTCTTT. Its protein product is CASSIDVTENTEAFF.

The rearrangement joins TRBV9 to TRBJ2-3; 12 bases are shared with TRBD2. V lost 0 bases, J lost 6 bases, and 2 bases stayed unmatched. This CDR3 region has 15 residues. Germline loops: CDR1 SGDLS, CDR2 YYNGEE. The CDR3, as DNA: TGTGCCAGCAGCGTAGCTACTAGCGGGGGGGATACGCAGTATTTT. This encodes CASSVATSGGDTQYF.

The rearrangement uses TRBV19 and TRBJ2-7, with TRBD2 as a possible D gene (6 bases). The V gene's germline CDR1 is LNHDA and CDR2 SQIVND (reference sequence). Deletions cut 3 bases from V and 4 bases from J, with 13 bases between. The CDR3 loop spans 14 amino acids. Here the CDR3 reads CASSIRGTTYEQYF. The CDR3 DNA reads TGTGCCAGTAGTATCCGGGGGACGACGTACGAGCAGTACTTC.

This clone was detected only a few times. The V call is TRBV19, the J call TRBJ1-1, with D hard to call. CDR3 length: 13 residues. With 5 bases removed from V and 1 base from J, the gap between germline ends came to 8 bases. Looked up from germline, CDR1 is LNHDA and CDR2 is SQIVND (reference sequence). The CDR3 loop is CASSAYTNTEAFF. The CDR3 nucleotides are TGTGCCAGTAGTGCCTATACGAACACTGAAGCTTTCTTT.

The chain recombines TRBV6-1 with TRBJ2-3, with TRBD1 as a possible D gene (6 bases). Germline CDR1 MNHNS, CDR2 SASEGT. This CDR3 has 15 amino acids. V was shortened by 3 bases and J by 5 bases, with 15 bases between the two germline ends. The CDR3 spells CASSEWGRGEDTQYF. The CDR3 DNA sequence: TGTGCCAGCAGTGAGTGGGGGCGCGGAGAAGATACGCAGTATTTT.

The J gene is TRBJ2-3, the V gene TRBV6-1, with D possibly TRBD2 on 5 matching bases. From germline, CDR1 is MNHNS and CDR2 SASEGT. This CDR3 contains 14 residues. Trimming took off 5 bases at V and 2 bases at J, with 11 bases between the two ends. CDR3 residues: CASSTGLSTDTQYF. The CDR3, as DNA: TGTGCCAGCAGTACCGGACTTTCCACAGATACGCAGTATTTT.

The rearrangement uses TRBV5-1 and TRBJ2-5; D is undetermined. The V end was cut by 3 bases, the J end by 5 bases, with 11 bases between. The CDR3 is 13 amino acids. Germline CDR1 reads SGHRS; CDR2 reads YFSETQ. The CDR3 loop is CASSSLSRETQYF. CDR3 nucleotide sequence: TGCGCCAGCAGCTCCTTATCCAGGGAGACCCAGTACTTC.

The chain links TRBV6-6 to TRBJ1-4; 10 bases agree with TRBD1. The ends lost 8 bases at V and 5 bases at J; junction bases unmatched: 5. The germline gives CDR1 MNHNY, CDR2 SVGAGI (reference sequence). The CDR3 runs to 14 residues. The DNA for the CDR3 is TGTGCCAGCCGATGGACAGGGGGGAATGAAAAACTGTTTTTT. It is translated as CASRWTGGNEKLFF.

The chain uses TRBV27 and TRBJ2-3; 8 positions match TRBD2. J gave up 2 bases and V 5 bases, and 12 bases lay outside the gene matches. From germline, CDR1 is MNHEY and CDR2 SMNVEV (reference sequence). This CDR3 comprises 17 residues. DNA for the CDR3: TGTGCCAGCAGTCTCCAGAGTAGCGGGACCTACACAGATACGCAGTATTTT. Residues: CASSLQSSGTYTDTQYF.

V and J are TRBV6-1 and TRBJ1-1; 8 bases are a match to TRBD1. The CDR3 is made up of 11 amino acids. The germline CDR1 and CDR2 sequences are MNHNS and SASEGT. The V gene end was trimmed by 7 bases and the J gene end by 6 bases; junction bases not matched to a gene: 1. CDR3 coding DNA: TGTGCCAGCACGGACAGGGCTGAAGCTTTCTTT. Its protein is CASTDRAEAFF.

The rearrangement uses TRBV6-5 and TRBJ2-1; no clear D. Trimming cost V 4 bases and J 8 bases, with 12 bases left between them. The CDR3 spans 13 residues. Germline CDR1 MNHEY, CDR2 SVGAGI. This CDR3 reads CASSLVFRHEQFF. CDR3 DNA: TGTGCCAGCAGTTTAGTTTTCCGTCATGAGCAGTTCTTC.

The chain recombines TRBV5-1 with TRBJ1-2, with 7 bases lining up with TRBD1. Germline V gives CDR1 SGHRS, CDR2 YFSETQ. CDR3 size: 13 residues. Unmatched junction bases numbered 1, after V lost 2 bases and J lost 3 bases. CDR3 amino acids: CASSFGQDYGYTF. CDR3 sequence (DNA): TGCGCCAGCAGCTTCGGACAGGACTATGGCTACACCTTC.

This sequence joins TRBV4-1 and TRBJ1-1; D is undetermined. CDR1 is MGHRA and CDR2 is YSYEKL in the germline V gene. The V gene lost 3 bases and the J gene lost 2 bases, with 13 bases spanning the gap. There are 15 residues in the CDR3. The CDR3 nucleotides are TGCGCCAGCAGCCATCAACCCGGGTTAAACACTGAAGCTTTCTTT. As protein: CASSHQPGLNTEAFF.

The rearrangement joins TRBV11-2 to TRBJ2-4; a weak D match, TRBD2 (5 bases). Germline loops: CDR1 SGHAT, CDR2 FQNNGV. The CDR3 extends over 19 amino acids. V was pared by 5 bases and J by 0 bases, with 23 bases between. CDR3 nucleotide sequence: TGTGCCAGCAGCCACGGGCGAGGACGGGAAAGAATAGCCAAAAACATTCAGTACTTC. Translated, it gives CASSHGRGRERIAKNIQYF.

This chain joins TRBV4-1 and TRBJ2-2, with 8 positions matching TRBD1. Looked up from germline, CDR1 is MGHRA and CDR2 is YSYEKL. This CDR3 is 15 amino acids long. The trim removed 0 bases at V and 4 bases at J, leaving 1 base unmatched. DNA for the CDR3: TGCGCCAGCAGCCAAGAGGACAGGGCCACCGGGGAGCTGTTTTTT. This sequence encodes CASSQEDRATGELFF.

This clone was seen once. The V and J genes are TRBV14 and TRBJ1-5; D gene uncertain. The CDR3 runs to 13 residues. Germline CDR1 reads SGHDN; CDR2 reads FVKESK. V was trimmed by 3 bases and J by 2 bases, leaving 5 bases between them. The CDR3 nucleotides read TGTGCCAGCAGCCAGGCGGGCAATCAGCCCCAGCATTTT. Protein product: CASSQAGNQPQHF.

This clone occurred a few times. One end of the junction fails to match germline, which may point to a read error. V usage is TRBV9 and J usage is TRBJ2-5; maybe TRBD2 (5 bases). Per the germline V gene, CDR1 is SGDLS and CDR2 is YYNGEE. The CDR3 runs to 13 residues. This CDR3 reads CASSQRGLEIQYF. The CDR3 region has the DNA TGTGCCAGCAGCCAGCGCGGGCTTGAGATCCAGTACTTC.

CDR3 in amino acids: CASSPDRGSYNEQFF. CDR3 coding DNA: TGCGCCAGCAGCCCGGACAGGGGCTCGTACAATGAGCAGTTCTTC. The chain has TRBV5-1 and TRBJ2-1, with 9 bases identical to TRBD1. The CDR3 spans 15 residues. The germline gives CDR1 SGHRS, CDR2 YFSETQ. Losses at the gene ends were 4 bases for V and 4 bases for J; bases not matched to a gene: 6.

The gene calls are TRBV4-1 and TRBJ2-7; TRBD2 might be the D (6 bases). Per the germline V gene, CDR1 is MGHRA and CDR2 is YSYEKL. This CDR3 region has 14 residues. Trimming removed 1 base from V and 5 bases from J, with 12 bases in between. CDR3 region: CASSQVGGKHEQYF. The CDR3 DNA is TGCGCCAGCAGCCAAGTCGGGGGAAAGCACGAGCAGTACTTC.

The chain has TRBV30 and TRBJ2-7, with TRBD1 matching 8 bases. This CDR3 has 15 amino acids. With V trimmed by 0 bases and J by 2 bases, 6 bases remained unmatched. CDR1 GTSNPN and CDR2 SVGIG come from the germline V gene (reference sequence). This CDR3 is CAWSVPQGAAYEQYF. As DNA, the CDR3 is TGTGCCTGGAGTGTCCCGCAGGGGGCCGCCTACGAGCAGTACTTC. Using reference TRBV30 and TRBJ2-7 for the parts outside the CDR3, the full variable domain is SQTIHQWPATLVQPVGSPLSLECTVEGTSNPNLYWYRQAAGRGLQLLFYSVGIGQISSEVPQNLSASRPQDRQFILSSKKLLLSDSGFYLCAWSVPQGAAYEQYFGPGTRLTVT.

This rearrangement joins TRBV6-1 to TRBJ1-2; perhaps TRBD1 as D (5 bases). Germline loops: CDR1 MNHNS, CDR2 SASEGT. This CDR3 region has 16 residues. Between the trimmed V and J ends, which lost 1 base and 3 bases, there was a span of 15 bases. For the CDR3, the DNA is TGTGCCAGCAGTGAAGACCTTCTGGGGGGGGACTATGGCTACACCTTC. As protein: CASSEDLLGGDYGYTF.

The CDR3 DNA sequence: TGTGCCAGTAGTGCATGGACAGGGGATCAAGAGACCCAGTACTTC. The encoded protein is CASSAWTGDQETQYF. This chain joins TRBV19 and TRBJ2-5; 9 bases match TRBD1. This CDR3 region has 15 residues. Germline values: CDR1 LNHDA, CDR2 SQIVND (reference sequence). V lost 5 bases and J lost 2; bases outside the gene matches: 6. Variable domain in full (rest from reference TRBV19 and TRBJ2-5): DGGITQSPKYLFRKEGQNVTLSCEQNLNHDAMYWYRQDPGQGLRLIYYSQIVNDFQKGDIAEGYSVSREKKESFPLTVTSAQKNPTAFYLCASSAWTGDQETQYFGPGTRLLVL.

CDR3 sequence (DNA): TGTGCCAGCAGTTCGCTAGCGGGAGAGACATCCTACGAGCAGTACTTC. Encoded protein: CASSSLAGETSYEQYF. The V gene is TRBV2, the J gene TRBJ2-7; 10 bases align to TRBD2. V lost 5 bases and J lost 1; bases outside the gene matches: 8. The germline gives CDR1 SNHLY, CDR2 FYNNEI. The CDR3 covers 16 residues.

The DNA of the CDR3 is TGTGCCAGCAGCTTAGCGGCATCCGGAAACACCATATATTTT. Protein sequence: CASSLAASGNTIYF. The chain carries TRBV7-6 and TRBJ1-3; unclear D gene. The CDR3 has 14 residues. CDR1 and CDR2 from the germline V gene are SGHVS and FNYEAQ. With 0 bases removed from V and 4 bases from J, the gap between germline ends came to 7 bases.

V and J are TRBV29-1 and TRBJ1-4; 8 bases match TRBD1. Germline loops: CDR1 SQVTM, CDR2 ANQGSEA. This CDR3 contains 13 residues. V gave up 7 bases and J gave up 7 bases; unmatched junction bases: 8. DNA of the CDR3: TGCAGCGCCGGACAGGGAGGTAGTGAAAAACTGTTTTTT. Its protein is CSAGQGGSEKLFF.